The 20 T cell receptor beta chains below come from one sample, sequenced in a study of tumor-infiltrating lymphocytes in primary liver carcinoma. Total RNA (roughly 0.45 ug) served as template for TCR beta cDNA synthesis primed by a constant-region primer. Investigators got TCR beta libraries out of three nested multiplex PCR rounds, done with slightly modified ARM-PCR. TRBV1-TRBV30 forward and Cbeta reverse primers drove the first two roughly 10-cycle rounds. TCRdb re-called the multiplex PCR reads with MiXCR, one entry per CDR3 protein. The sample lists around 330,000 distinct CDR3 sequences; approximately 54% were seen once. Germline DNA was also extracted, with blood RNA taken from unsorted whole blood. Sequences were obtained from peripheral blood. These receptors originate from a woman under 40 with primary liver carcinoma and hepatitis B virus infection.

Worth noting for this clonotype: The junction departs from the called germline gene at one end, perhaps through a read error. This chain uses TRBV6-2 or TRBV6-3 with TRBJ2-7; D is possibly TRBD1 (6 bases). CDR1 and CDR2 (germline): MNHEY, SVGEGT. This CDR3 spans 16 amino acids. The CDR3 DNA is TGTACCAGCAGTTACGCGCCAACAGGGCCGGTCTACGAGCAGTACTTC. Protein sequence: CTSSYAPTGPVYEQYF.

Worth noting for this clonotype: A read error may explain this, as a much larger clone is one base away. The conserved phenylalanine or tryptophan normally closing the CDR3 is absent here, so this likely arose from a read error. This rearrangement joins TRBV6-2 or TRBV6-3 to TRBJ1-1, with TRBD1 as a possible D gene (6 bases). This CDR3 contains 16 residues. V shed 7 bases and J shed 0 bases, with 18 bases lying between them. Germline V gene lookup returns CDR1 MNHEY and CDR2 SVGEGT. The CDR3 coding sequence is TGTGCCAGCACGTTTCCGGGACACACGCTGAACACTGAAGCTTTCTAT. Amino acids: CASTFPGHTLNTEAFY.

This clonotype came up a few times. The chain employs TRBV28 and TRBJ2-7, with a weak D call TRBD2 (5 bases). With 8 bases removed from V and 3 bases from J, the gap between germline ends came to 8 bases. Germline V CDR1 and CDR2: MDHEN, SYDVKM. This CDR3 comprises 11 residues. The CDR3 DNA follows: TGTGCCAGCGGACTGAACTACGAGCAGTACTTC. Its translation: CASGLNYEQYF.

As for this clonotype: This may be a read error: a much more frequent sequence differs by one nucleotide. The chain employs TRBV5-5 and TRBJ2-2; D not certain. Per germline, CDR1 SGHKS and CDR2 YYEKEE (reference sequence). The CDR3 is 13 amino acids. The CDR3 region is CTSSLNPDGELFF. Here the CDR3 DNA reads TGTACCAGCAGCTTAAATCCGGACGGGGAGCTGTTTTTT.

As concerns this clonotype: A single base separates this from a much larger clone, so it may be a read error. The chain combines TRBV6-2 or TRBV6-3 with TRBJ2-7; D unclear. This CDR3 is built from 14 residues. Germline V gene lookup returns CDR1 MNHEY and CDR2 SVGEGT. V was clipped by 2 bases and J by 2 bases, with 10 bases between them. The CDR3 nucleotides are TGTGCCAGCAGTTACGCGATCAAGGCCTACGAGCAGTACTTC. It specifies CASSYAIKAYEQYF.

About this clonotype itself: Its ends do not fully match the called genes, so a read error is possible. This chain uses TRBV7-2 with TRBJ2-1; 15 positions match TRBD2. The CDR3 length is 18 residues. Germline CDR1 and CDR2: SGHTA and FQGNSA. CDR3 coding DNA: TGTGCCAGCATCTTAGAAGGGACTAGCGGGAGGTTCTACAATGAGCAGTTCTTC. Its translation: CASILEGTSGRFYNEQFF. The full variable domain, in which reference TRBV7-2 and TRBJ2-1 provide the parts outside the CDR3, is GAGVSQSPSNKVTEKGKDVELRCDPISGHTALYWYRQSLGQGLEFLIYFQGNSAPDKSGLPSDRFSAERTGGSVSTLTIQRTQQEDSAVYLCASILEGTSGRFYNEQFFGPGTRLTVL.

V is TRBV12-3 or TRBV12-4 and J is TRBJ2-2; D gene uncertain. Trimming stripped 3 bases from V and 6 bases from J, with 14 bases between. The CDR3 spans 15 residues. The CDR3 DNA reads TGTGCCAGCAGTTTTCAGGCAGTCCGAGCCGGGGAGCTGTTTTTT. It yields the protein CASSFQAVRAGELFF.

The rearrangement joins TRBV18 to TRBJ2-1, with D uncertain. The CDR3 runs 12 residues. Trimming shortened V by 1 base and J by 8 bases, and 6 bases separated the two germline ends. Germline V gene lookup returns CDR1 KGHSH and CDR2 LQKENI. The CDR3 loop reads CASSPLGYEQFF. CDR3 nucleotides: TGTGCCAGCTCACCACTAGGATATGAGCAGTTCTTC.

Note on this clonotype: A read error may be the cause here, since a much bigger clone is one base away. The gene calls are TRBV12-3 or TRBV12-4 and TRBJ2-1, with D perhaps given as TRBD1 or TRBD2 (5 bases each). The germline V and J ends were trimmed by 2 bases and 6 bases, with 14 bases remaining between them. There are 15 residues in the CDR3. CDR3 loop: CASSLIIGTLNEQFF. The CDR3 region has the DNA TGTGCCAGCAGTTTAATCATCGGGACCCTCAATGAGCAGTTCTTC.

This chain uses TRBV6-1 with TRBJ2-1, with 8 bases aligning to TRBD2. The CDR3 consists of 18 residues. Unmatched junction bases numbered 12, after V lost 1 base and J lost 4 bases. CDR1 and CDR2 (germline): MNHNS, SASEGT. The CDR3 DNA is TGTGCCAGCAGTGAAGTATGGCGGGAGGCCCCAAAATACAATGAGCAGTTCTTC. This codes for CASSEVWREAPKYNEQFF.

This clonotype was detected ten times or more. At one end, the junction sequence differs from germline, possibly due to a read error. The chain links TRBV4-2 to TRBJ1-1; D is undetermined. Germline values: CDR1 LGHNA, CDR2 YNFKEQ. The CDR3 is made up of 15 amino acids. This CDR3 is CASSQDLGRNAEAFF. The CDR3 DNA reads TGTGCCAGCAGCCAAGATCTGGGAAGGAACGCTGAAGCTTTCTTT.

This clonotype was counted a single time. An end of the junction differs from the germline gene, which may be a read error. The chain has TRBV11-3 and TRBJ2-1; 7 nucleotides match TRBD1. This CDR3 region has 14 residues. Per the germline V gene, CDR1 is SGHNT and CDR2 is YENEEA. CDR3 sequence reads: CASSVGQYYNEQFF. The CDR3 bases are TGTGCTAGCAGCGTGGGACAGTACTACAATGAGCAGTTCTTC. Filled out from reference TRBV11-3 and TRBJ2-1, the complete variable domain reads EAGVVQSPRYKIIEKKQPVAFWCNPISGHNTLYWYLQNLGQGPELLIRYENEEAVDDSQLPKDRFSAERLKGVDSTLKIQPAELGDSAVYLCASSVGQYYNEQFFGPGTRLTVL.

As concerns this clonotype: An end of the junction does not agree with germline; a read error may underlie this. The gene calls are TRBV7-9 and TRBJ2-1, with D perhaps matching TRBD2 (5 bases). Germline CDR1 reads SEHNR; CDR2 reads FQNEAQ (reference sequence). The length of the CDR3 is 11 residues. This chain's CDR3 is CASSSDYLASF. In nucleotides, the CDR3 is TGTGCCAGCAGCTCAGACTACTTAGCGTCCTTC.

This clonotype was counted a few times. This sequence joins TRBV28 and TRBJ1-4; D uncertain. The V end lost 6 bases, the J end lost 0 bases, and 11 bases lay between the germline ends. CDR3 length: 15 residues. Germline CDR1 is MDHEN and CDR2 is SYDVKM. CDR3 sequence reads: CASRMDPATNEKLFF. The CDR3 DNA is TGTGCCAGCAGAATGGACCCCGCAACTAATGAAAAACTGTTTTTT.

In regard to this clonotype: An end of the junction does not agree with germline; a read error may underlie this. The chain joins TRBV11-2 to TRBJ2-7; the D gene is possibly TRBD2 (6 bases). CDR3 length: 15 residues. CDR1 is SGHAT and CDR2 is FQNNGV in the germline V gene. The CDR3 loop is CASSLDQMEGHRSYF. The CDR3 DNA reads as TGTGCCAGCAGCCTAGATCAGATGGAGGGTCATAGGTCGTACTTC.

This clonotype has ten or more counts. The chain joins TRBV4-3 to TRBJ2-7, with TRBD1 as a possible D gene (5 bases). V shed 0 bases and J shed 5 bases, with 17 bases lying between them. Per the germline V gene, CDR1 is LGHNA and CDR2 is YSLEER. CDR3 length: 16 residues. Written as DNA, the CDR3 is TGCGCCAGCAGCCAAGATTCCAGCAGGGTCTACCACGAGCAGTACTTC. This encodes CASSQDSSRVYHEQYF.

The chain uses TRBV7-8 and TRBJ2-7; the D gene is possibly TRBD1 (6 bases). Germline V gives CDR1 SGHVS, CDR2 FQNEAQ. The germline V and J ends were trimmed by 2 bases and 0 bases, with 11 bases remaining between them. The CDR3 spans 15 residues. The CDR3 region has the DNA TGTGCCAGCAGCTTAAGGACAGTGAACTCCTACGAGCAGTACTTC. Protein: CASSLRTVNSYEQYF.

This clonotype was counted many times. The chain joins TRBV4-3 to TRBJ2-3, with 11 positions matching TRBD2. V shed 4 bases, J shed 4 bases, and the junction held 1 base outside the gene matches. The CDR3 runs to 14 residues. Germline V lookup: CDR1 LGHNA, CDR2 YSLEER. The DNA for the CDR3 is TGCGCCAGCAGCCCGGGACTAGCGGCAGATACGCAGTATTTT. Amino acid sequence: CASSPGLAADTQYF.

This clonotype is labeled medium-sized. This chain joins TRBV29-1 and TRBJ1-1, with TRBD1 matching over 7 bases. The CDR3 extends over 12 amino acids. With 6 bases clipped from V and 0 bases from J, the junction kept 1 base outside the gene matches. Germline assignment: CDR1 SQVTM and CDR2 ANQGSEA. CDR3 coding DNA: TGCAGCGTAGGACAGGTGAACACTGAAGCTTTCTTT. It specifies CSVGQVNTEAFF. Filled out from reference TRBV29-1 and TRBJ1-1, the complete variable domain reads SAVISQKPSRDICQRGTSLTIQCQVDSQVTMMFWYRQQPGQSLTLIATANQGSEATYESGFVIDKFPISRPNLTFSTLTVSNMSPEDSSIYLCSVGQVNTEAFFGQGTRLTVV.

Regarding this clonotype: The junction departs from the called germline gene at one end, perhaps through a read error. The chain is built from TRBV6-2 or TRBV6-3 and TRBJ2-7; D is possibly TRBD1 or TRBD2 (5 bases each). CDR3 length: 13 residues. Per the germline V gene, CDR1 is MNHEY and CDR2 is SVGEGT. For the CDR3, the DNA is TGTGCCAGCAGTTTAACCCCGGGGCCCGAGGAGTACTTC. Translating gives CASSLTPGPEEYF.